The 26 T cell receptor beta chains listed next were all sequenced from one sample in a study of blood T cell repertoires in COVID-19. Sequencing used immunoSEQ multiplex PCR; TCRdb keeps in-frame clones, though not all of them. The sample includes under 35,000 clones, 85% of them seen just once. The sequencing sample was made of peripheral blood. The receptors here all came from a woman in her sixties or seventies with active COVID-19.

This chain uses TRBV6-5 with TRBJ2-7; 7 nucleotides match TRBD2. V lost 2 bases, J lost 9 bases, and 1 base stayed unmatched. Germline CDR1 MNHEY, CDR2 SVGAGI. The CDR3 has 11 residues. Here the CDR3 reads CASSYGEGQYF. CDR3 coding DNA: TGTGCCAGCAGTTACGGGGAGGGGCAGTACTTC.

This chain joins TRBV29-1 and TRBJ2-7; a weak D match, TRBD1 (5 bases). Germline V gene data show CDR1 as SQVTM and CDR2 as ANQGSEA. The CDR3 length is 13 residues. Trimming removed 1 base from V and 6 bases from J, with 13 bases in between. The CDR3 region is CSVEVVQGGEQYF. As DNA, the CDR3 is TGCAGCGTTGAAGTGGTTCAGGGTGGCGAGCAGTACTTC.

This clone occurred once. The rearrangement uses TRBV30 and TRBJ2-3; D is ambiguous. V was pared by 5 bases and J by 3 bases, with 18 bases between. Per germline, CDR1 GTSNPN and CDR2 SVGIG (reference sequence). This CDR3 has 15 residues. This chain's CDR3 is CAWVRGQFGTDTQYF. The CDR3, as DNA: TGTGCCTGGGTCCGAGGTCAATTCGGGACAGATACGCAGTATTTT.

The chain employs TRBV6-6 and TRBJ1-2, with 8 bases aligning to TRBD1. The CDR3 covers 14 residues. The trim removed 2 bases at V and 6 bases at J, leaving 5 bases unmatched. CDR1 is MNHNY and CDR2 is SVGAGI in the germline V gene (reference sequence). CDR3: CASSYGDRSNGYTF. Here the CDR3 DNA reads TGTGCCAGCAGTTACGGGGACAGGTCCAATGGCTACACCTTC.

The chain joins TRBV28 to TRBJ2-5; a possible D gene is TRBD1 (5 bases). From germline, CDR1 is MDHEN and CDR2 SYDVKM. Trimming pared 6 bases from V and 1 base from J, leaving 12 bases between. CDR3 size: 14 residues. CDR3 in DNA: TGTGCCAGCAGCGCGCCAGGGCCCCAAGAGACCCAGTACTTC. This translates into CASSAPGPQETQYF.

V usage is TRBV14 and J usage is TRBJ2-7, with D perhaps TRBD1 (6 bases). The ends were cut back, 4 bases at V and 4 bases at J, with 20 bases in the middle. The CDR3 extends over 16 amino acids. Germline V gene sequence: CDR1 SGHDN, CDR2 FVKESK. CDR3 protein: CASSRPRWRTEYEQYF. The DNA of the CDR3 is TGTGCCAGCAGCCGGCCCCGGTGGAGGACAGAATACGAGCAGTACTTC.

J is TRBJ2-2 and V is TRBV7-2, with unresolved D. V was trimmed by 1 base and J by 1 base, leaving 7 bases between them. Looked up from germline, CDR1 is SGHTA and CDR2 is FQGNSA. The CDR3 has 15 amino acids. DNA of the CDR3: TGTGCCAGCAGCTTAGTTCCAGGGAACACCGGGGAGCTGTTTTTT. As protein: CASSLVPGNTGELFF.

The chain is built from TRBV19 and TRBJ1-3; D is undetermined. Trimming took 3 bases from V and 0 from J, leaving 12 bases between them. Germline values: CDR1 LNHDA, CDR2 SQIVND (reference sequence). This CDR3 spans 16 amino acids. CDR3 region: CASSIGSYDSGNTIYF. As DNA, the CDR3 is TGTGCCAGTAGTATCGGGTCCTACGACTCTGGAAACACCATATATTTT.

V gene TRBV7-8 combines with J gene TRBJ1-5; tentative D call: TRBD1 (6 bases). In germline, CDR1 is SGHVS, CDR2 FQNEAQ. The CDR3 loop spans 14 amino acids. V lost 2 bases, J lost 5 bases, and 10 bases lay in between. CDR3 sequence: CASSLNRAYQPQHF. The CDR3 coding sequence is TGTGCCAGCAGCTTAAACAGGGCTTATCAGCCCCAGCATTTT.

This chain joins TRBV7-9 and TRBJ2-6; TRBD1 is a possible D gene (5 bases). Trimming stripped 4 bases from V and 1 base from J, with 11 bases between. The CDR3 spans 16 residues. The germline CDR1 and CDR2 sequences are SEHNR and FQNEAQ (reference sequence). This CDR3 is CASSSPKGSGANVLTF. The CDR3 DNA reads TGTGCCAGCAGCTCCCCCAAGGGGTCTGGGGCCAACGTCCTGACTTTC.

This chain joins TRBV12-3 or TRBV12-4 and TRBJ2-7, with a tentative D call TRBD1 (5 bases). The ends were cut back, 6 bases at V and 2 bases at J, with 11 bases in the middle. This CDR3 contains 13 residues. Written as DNA, the CDR3 is TGTGCCAGCAGGCAGGGCGCGACCTACGAGCAGTACTTC. Translated, it gives CASRQGATYEQYF.

V usage is TRBV18 and J usage is TRBJ1-1; D perhaps matches TRBD1 (6 bases). Germline loops: CDR1 KGHSH, CDR2 LQKENI. CDR3 length: 17 residues. V was cut by 5 bases and J by 7 bases, with 26 bases left in between. CDR3 DNA sequence: TGTGCCAGCTCAAGGACAGCCCCAGAAGGGACCATGCATGAAGCTTTCTTT. This sequence encodes CASSRTAPEGTMHEAFF.

This chain uses TRBV7-8 with TRBJ2-2; a possible D gene is TRBD1 (6 bases). The CDR3 spans 15 residues. V lost 5 bases to trimming and J lost 1 base, with 11 bases between them. CDR1 and CDR2 from the germline V gene are SGHVS and FQNEAQ. As DNA, the CDR3 is TGTGCCAGCAGCCCGGGACACCTGAACACCGGGGAGCTGTTTTTT. Translating gives CASSPGHLNTGELFF.

V and J are TRBV4-1 and TRBJ2-7; 8 bases are shared with TRBD1. CDR1 and CDR2 from the germline V gene are MGHRA and YSYEKL. J lost 7 bases, V lost 3 bases, and 11 bases had no gene match. This CDR3 region has 15 residues. This chain's CDR3 is CASSQHVGQGFEQYF. In DNA form, the CDR3 reads TGCGCCAGCAGCCAGCACGTAGGACAGGGCTTTGAGCAGTACTTC.

Only one count was recorded for this clone. This chain connects TRBV11-2 to TRBJ2-2, with 14 nucleotides matching TRBD2. With V trimmed by 3 bases and J by 3 bases, 3 bases remained unmatched. There are 17 residues in the CDR3. CDR1 SGHAT and CDR2 FQNNGV come from the germline V gene. CDR3: CASSLTSGRADTGELFF. The CDR3 coding sequence is TGTGCCAGCAGCTTGACTAGCGGGAGGGCCGACACCGGGGAGCTGTTTTTT. The full variable domain, with the rest looked up from reference TRBV11-2 and TRBJ2-2, is EAGVAQSPRYKIIEKRQSVAFWCNPISGHATLYWYQQILGQGPKLLIQFQNNGVVDDSQLPKDRFSAERLKGVDSTLKIQPAKLEDSAVYLCASSLTSGRADTGELFFGEGSRLTVL.

V usage is TRBV6-5 and J usage is TRBJ1-1; D uncertain. The CDR3 sequence is 13 residues long. Germline V gives CDR1 MNHEY, CDR2 SVGAGI. V was pared by 5 bases and J by 3 bases, with 10 bases between. CDR3 residues: CASSLRLDTEAFF. The CDR3 DNA reads TGTGCCAGCAGTCTGCGATTGGACACTGAAGCTTTCTTT.

The chain joins TRBV28 to TRBJ2-7; 7 nucleotides agree with TRBD1. The germline V gene has CDR1 MDHEN and CDR2 SYDVKM. Trimming removed 4 bases from V and 3 bases from J; junction bases left unmatched: 9. The CDR3 has 15 amino acids. The CDR3 loop reads CASSSHRGRNYEQYF. The CDR3 DNA follows: TGTGCCAGCAGTTCCCACAGGGGAAGAAACTACGAGCAGTACTTC.

CDR3 amino acids: CASSLDSSAGHTGELFF. The CDR3, as DNA: TGTGCCAGCAGCTTAGACTCGTCGGCGGGGCACACCGGGGAGCTGTTTTTT. The chain employs TRBV7-2 and TRBJ2-2, with a possible D match to TRBD2 (6 bases). The CDR3 length is 17 residues. V lost 1 base to trimming and J lost 3 bases, with 15 bases between them. Germline V CDR1 and CDR2: SGHTA, FQGNSA.

This clone was detected only a few times. This chain links TRBV7-8 with TRBJ2-5; 7 nucleotides line up with TRBD2. This CDR3 has 14 residues. Germline values: CDR1 SGHVS, CDR2 FQNEAQ. Unmatched junction bases numbered 3, after V lost 1 base and J lost 4 bases. The CDR3 loop reads CASSLGGLRETQYF. The CDR3 coding sequence is TGTGCCAGCAGCTTAGGGGGACTACGAGAGACCCAGTACTTC.

The chain combines TRBV6-5 with TRBJ1-5, with 8 bases that match TRBD1. V trimming: 6 bases; J trimming: 6 bases; junction bases outside the gene matches: 10. The CDR3 loop spans 15 amino acids. Germline V gene data show CDR1 as MNHEY and CDR2 as SVGAGI. CDR3 protein: CASSVLAGGVQPQHF. As DNA, the CDR3 is TGTGCCAGCAGCGTTCTCGCAGGGGGCGTTCAGCCCCAGCATTTT.

This chain uses TRBV30 with TRBJ2-4; TRBD1 agrees at 9 bases. J gave up 5 bases and V 0 bases, and 5 bases lay outside the gene matches. The CDR3 is 15 residues long. Germline V gene data show CDR1 as GTSNPN and CDR2 as SVGIG (reference sequence). This CDR3 reads CAWSVTGGAQNIQYF. The CDR3, as DNA: TGTGCCTGGAGTGTTACAGGGGGCGCCCAAAACATTCAGTACTTC.

The V and J genes are TRBV6-6 and TRBJ2-7; tentatively, D is TRBD1 (6 bases). The length of the CDR3 is 14 residues. The germline CDR1 and CDR2 sequences are MNHNY and SVGAGI (reference sequence). V was pared by 2 bases and J by 1 base, with 9 bases between. CDR3 in DNA: TGTGCCAGCAGTTACCCCGGACAGTCCTACGAGCAGTACTTC. Translating gives CASSYPGQSYEQYF.

The rearrangement joins TRBV9 to TRBJ1-1; 8 bases map to TRBD1. With V trimmed by 3 bases and J by 3 bases, 10 bases remained unmatched. Germline CDR1 is SGDLS and CDR2 is YYNGEE. The CDR3 runs to 16 residues. CDR3 loop: CASSDNRGGGYTEAFF. In nucleotides, the CDR3 is TGTGCCAGCAGCGACAACAGGGGGGGCGGCTACACTGAAGCTTTCTTT.

The chain uses TRBV2 and TRBJ1-1; the D is unclear. Germline-derived CDR1 and CDR2 are SNHLY and FYNNEI. Trimming left V 8 bases short and J 3 bases short, with 19 bases between. CDR3 length: 15 amino acids. The DNA of the CDR3 is TGTGCCAGCCTCCTCCGAGGCTCCGGGGACACTGAAGCTTTCTTT. Protein sequence: CASLLRGSGDTEAFF.

The chain carries TRBV7-2 and TRBJ2-6; possible D gene TRBD1, 7 bases. V shed 5 bases and J shed 2 bases, with 16 bases lying between them. CDR3 length: 17 amino acids. Germline V CDR1 and CDR2: SGHTA, FQGNSA. The CDR3: CASSQGGGAAGANVLTF. In nucleotides, the CDR3 is TGTGCCAGCAGCCAAGGAGGGGGCGCAGCTGGGGCCAACGTCCTGACTTTC.

The chain recombines TRBV18 with TRBJ2-7; TRBD1 agrees at 7 bases. The J segment lost 2 bases and the V segment lost 1 base, leaving 5 bases of the junction unmatched. Germline V gene sequence: CDR1 KGHSH, CDR2 LQKENI. This CDR3 region has 15 residues. DNA for the CDR3: TGTGCCAGCTCACCACGACAGGGAGAAGCCTACGAGCAGTACTTC. Protein product: CASSPRQGEAYEQYF.